The rows below give T cell receptor beta chains drawn from one sample of a study of blood T cell repertoires in COVID-19. TCRdb's copy holds only in-frame clones and misses some; the assay was immunoSEQ multiplex PCR. This sample has 65,000 to 90,000 clones, with roughly three quarters found just once. The sample comprised peripheral blood. The receptors stem from a man in his 70s with active or convalescent COVID-19. Each CDR3 is given with its conserved first and last residue. The D gene is left open where the match is weak. Only some rows state a clone size, as once, few, many or a class for expanded clones.

J gene	clone size	V gene	D gene	CDR3 DNA	CDR3 protein
TRBJ1-1	-	TRBV6-5	TRBD1	TGTGCCAGCATCGACAGGGCTGGGGTCGCGGAAGCTTTCTTT	CASIDRAGVAEAFF
TRBJ1-2	-	TRBV4-1	TRBD1	TGCGCCAGCAGCCGAGCCGGGACAGGGGGCGATGGCTACACCTTC	CASSRAGTGGDGYTF
TRBJ1-1	-	TRBV6-5	-	TGTGCCAGCTGGACCGGGGGGTACACTGAAGCTTTCTTT	CASWTGGYTEAFF
TRBJ1-3	-	TRBV7-2	-	TGTGCCAGCAGCTTAGGGGGCCCATCTGGAAACACCATATATTTT	CASSLGGPSGNTIYF
TRBJ1-1	once	TRBV7-6	-	TGTGCCAGCAGCCGGGCGGGACTCTTCCTTCGGGGCACTGAAGCTTTCTTT	CASSRAGLFLRGTEAFF
TRBJ2-3	few	TRBV7-3	-	TGTGCCAGCAGCCTACTAGGCGGGGAACCCACAGATACGCAGTATTTT	CASSLLGGEPTDTQYF
TRBJ2-3	-	TRBV30	-	TGTGCCTGGAGTCGAGTGCAGGACTTCACAGATACGCAGTATTTT	CAWSRVQDFTDTQYF
TRBJ2-7	-	TRBV5-6	TRBD2	TGTGCCAGCAGAGCTCTAGCGGCCTACGAGCAGTACTTC	CASRALAAYEQYF
TRBJ1-6	-	TRBV6-5	TRBD1	TGTGCCAGCAGTTCCAGGGGGCGCAGCTATAATTCACCCCTCCACTTT	CASSSRGRSYNSPLHF
TRBJ2-7	-	TRBV7-2	-	TGTGCCAGCAGCTTGGCAGGGAACCCGTACGAGCAGTACTTC	CASSLAGNPYEQYF
TRBJ1-6	-	TRBV14	TRBD1	TGTGCCAGCAGCCGGTCTCAGGGGGTGAGATCACCCCTCCACTTT	CASSRSQGVRSPLHF
TRBJ1-6	-	TRBV2	-	TGTGCCAGCAGTGGCCAAATAAGCTCACCCCTCCACTTT	CASSGQISSPLHF
TRBJ1-6	-	TRBV5-4	-	TGTGCCAGCAGCTTGGAAGAGGGTCTAGGGTCACCCCTCCACTTT	CASSLEEGLGSPLHF
TRBJ2-6	-	TRBV7-9	-	TGTGCCAGCGGGACTTCTGGGGCCAACGTCCTGACTTTC	CASGTSGANVLTF
TRBJ2-3	-	TRBV2	TRBD1	TGTGCCAGCACGGGACAGGGGGTGTACACAGATACGCAGTATTTT	CASTGQGVYTDTQYF
TRBJ2-1	few	TRBV5-4	TRBD2	TGTGCCAGCGCCGCTAGCGGGGGGGCGGGTGAGCAGTTCTTC	CASAASGGAGEQFF
TRBJ2-1	-	TRBV19	TRBD2	TGTGCCAGTAGCCTAGCGGATGAGCAGTTCTTC	CASSLADEQFF
TRBJ2-2	-	TRBV3-1/TRBV3-2	TRBD2	TGTGCCAGCAGCCAAGTTAGCGGGGGGGCGAACACCGGGGAGCTGTTTTTT	CASSQVSGGANTGELFF
TRBJ1-5	few	TRBV27	-	TGTGCCAGCAGTTTGACAACCAATCAGCCCCAGCATTTT	CASSLTTNQPQHF
TRBJ1-5	-	TRBV5-8	-	TGTGCCAGCAGCTTAGGTCGGGATCAGCCCCAGCATTTT	CASSLGRDQPQHF
TRBJ1-5	-	TRBV6-5	-	TGTGCCAGCAGTTTGGGTGGAGGGCAGCCCCAGCATTTT	CASSLGGGQPQHF
TRBJ2-7	-	TRBV9	-	TGTGCCAGCAGCGTAGACGGGGGAGAGAACGAGCAGTACTTC	CASSVDGGENEQYF
TRBJ2-1	-	TRBV2	TRBD1	TGTGCCAGCAAGGGACAGTCCTACAATGAGCAGTTCTTC	CASKGQSYNEQFF
TRBJ2-7	-	TRBV14	TRBD1	TGTGCCAGCAGCCAAGGTTGGACAGGTATAAGCGAGCAGTACTTC	CASSQGWTGISEQYF
TRBJ2-5	-	TRBV4-1	-	TGCGCCAGCAGCCAAGGGTGGGCCTCCCAAGAGACCCAGTACTTC	CASSQGWASQETQYF
TRBJ1-2	-	TRBV30	-	TGTGCCTGGAGTCGAGAGGTCCGCGGCTACACCTTC	CAWSREVRGYTF
TRBJ2-3	-	TRBV13	-	TGTGCCAGCAGCTACAACAGGGCGACTAGCACAGATACGCAGTATTTT	CASSYNRATSTDTQYF
TRBJ2-3	few	TRBV28	TRBD2	TGTGCCAGCAGTTTAGTGAGCGGGGGGGCTGATACGCAGTATTTT	CASSLVSGGADTQYF
TRBJ1-5	-	TRBV30	-	TGTGCCTGGAGCCAACCCGGGGGGTTAAATCAGCCCCAGCATTTT	CAWSQPGGLNQPQHF
TRBJ2-1	-	TRBV5-1	-	TGCGCCAGCAGCTGGACCCTCAGAGGGCCCTACAATGAGCAGTTCTTC	CASSWTLRGPYNEQFF
TRBJ2-1	once	TRBV10-1	-	TGCGCCAGCAGTCGTCAGGCCCCGGAGGGGGAGCAGTTCTTC	CASSRQAPEGEQFF
TRBJ2-3	once	TRBV20-1	-	TGCAGTGCTAGTTACAGGGGGGGTTCTAGCACAGATACGCAGTATTTT	CSASYRGGSSTDTQYF
TRBJ2-3	-	TRBV11-2	-	TGTGCCAGCAGCTCCCGAAGCGGGGATACGCAGTATTTT	CASSSRSGDTQYF
TRBJ1-2	-	TRBV29-1	TRBD1	TGCAGCGTCAGACAGGGAGCTGACTATGGCTACACCTTC	CSVRQGADYGYTF
TRBJ1-1	-	TRBV2	TRBD1	TGTGCCAGCAGGTGGGACAGCTCCACTGAAGCTTTCTTT	CASRWDSSTEAFF
TRBJ2-3	-	TRBV5-1	TRBD2	TGCGCCAGCAGCTTGGTCGGGGGGGACACAGATACGCAGTATTTT	CASSLVGGDTDTQYF
TRBJ2-7	-	TRBV28	TRBD1	TGTGCCAGCAGTTCCGGGGGCCTCGGACAGGGGATATCCTACGAGCAGTACTTC	CASSSGGLGQGISYEQYF
TRBJ2-3	-	TRBV2	TRBD2	TGTGCCAGGGGGTCGAGCGGGGGGCCTCCTAGCACAGATACGCAGTATTTT	CARGSSGGPPSTDTQYF
TRBJ2-7	-	TRBV30	-	TGTGCCTGGAGTGCGAGCGGTCCCAACGAGCAGTACTTC	CAWSASGPNEQYF
TRBJ1-3	-	TRBV2	TRBD1	TGTGCCAGCCTAAACAGGGGGGTTCGTGGAAACACCATATATTTT	CASLNRGVRGNTIYF
TRBJ2-3	once	TRBV7-6	TRBD1	TGTGCCAGCAGCCGGGACAGCGGCACAGATACGCAGTATTTT	CASSRDSGTDTQYF
TRBJ2-7	-	TRBV9	-	TGTGCCAGCAGCGTAGAAACAGGATATTTCTACGAGCAGTACTTC	CASSVETGYFYEQYF
TRBJ1-2	-	TRBV4-1	TRBD1	TGCGCCAGCAGCCAAGGGGACAGGGGTGGCTACACCTTC	CASSQGDRGGYTF